The TCR beta chain described here comes from a study of T cell changes during pregnancy in multiple sclerosis. Here immunoSEQ multiplex PCR was the method, and the copy in TCRdb shows in-frame clones only, minus some. The sample includes around 70,000 clones, approximately 92% seen only once; the top ten take less than 2.5%. The receptor was isolated from a female donor with multiple sclerosis, enrolled in a pregnancy study. Sample: peripheral blood, taken before pregnancy.

CDR3 loop: CASSVGTSSGEQYF. As DNA, the CDR3 is TGTGCCAGCAGCGTAGGGACTAGCAGTGGCGAGCAGTACTTC. This rearrangement joins TRBV9 to TRBJ2-7; 8 nucleotides agree with TRBD2. V shed 0 bases, J shed 6 bases, and the junction held 5 bases outside the gene matches. There are 14 residues in the CDR3. The germline V gene has CDR1 SGDLS and CDR2 YYNGEE.